This T cell receptor beta chain originates from a study of technical replicates of blood from a few donors. This clone was found once. Measured with immunoSEQ multiplex PCR; TCRdb has only the in-frame clones, and not every one. The sample gives approximately 81,000 clones, 90% to 97% of which show up once; about 0.36% is in the top ten. The sequenced material came from T cells isolated from PBMCs. The origin of this receptor is a human donor in good health.

For the CDR3, the DNA is TGCGCCAGCAGGACTTCAGGGGATCAAACTGAAGCTTTCTTT. Translating it yields CASRTSGDQTEAFF. The chain is built from TRBV5-1 and TRBJ1-1; possible D gene TRBD1, 6 bases. The CDR3 length is 14 residues. The ends were cut back, 5 bases at V and 5 bases at J, with 16 bases in the middle. CDR1 and CDR2 (germline): SGHRS, YFSETQ.